The present TCR beta chain was sequenced within a study of T cell responses to AZD1222 COVID-19 vaccine. Study overall: Doses given second, at about 4 or about 12 weeks, were pooled. The study's findings and limits: Spike as a whole was targeted by vaccine-associated CD4 TCRs, dominant at 160-218 and 743-854. Elevations in Spike-specific TCR breadth and depth followed administration of two AZD1222 doses. White British people made up most donors, females outnumbered males, and clonal diversity was possibly underestimated.

A remark on this clone: The target antigen is unknown.

Sequencing used immunoSEQ multiplex PCR; TCRdb keeps in-frame clones, though not all of them. Here the sample spans tens of thousands of clones, less than 90% being singletons. The sequence derives from an adult in good health. This sample comprised peripheral blood, obtained on day 0 of AZD1222 vaccination.

CDR3 sequence reads: CASSLDRGAVYGYTF. CDR3 DNA: TGCGCCAGCAGCTTGGATCGGGGGGCGGTCTATGGCTACACCTTC. The genes are TRBV5-1 and TRBJ1-2, with D perhaps matching TRBD1 (6 bases). Germline CDR1 reads SGHRS; CDR2 reads YFSETQ. V was cut by 0 bases and J by 4 bases, with 13 bases left in between. The CDR3 spans 15 residues.